This passage covers 19 T cell receptor beta chains from one sample sequenced in a study of cytomegalovirus exposure and HLA in healthy donors. Both 60 Vbeta primers and 13 Jbeta primers went into the PCR. Clones were sequenced by immunoSEQ multiplex PCR, and TCRdb holds only the in-frame ones, with some missing. This sample's table reports 150,000 to 200,000 clones. Input material: PBMCs. Source of these receptors: a young woman in good health and CMV-seropositive.

In the case of this clone: At one of its ends the junction is not consistent with the germline gene, which may arise from a read error. The chain links TRBV29-1 to TRBJ2-1; the D gene is possibly TRBD1 (5 bases). Germline assignment: CDR1 SQVTM and CDR2 ANQGSEA. There are 10 residues in the CDR3. This CDR3 is CSVDQGEVLF. For the CDR3, the DNA is TGCAGCGTTGATCAGGGTGAAGTCCTCTTC.

The chain employs TRBV11-3 and TRBJ2-2, with D perhaps TRBD2 (5 bases). Germline assignment: CDR1 SGHNT and CDR2 YENEEA. Trimming pared 5 bases from V and 1 base from J, leaving 5 bases between. This CDR3 is built from 13 residues. DNA for the CDR3: TGTGCCAGCAGCCGGGGGAACACCGGGGAGCTGTTTTTT. Translation gives CASSRGNTGELFF. Full variable domain (rest looked up from reference TRBV11-3 and TRBJ2-2): EAGVVQSPRYKIIEKKQPVAFWCNPISGHNTLYWYLQNLGQGPELLIRYENEEAVDDSQLPKDRFSAERLKGVDSTLKIQPAELGDSAVYLCASSRGNTGELFFGEGSRLTVL.

CDR3 bases: TGTGCCAGCCTGGTCTCTACCTCCTACGAGCAGTACTTC. It specifies CASLVSTSYEQYF. The chain has TRBV7-9 and TRBJ2-7; D is undetermined. Per germline, CDR1 SEHNR and CDR2 FQNEAQ (reference sequence). Between the trimmed V and J ends, which lost 8 bases and 0 bases, there was a span of 11 bases. This CDR3 comprises 13 residues.

The chain recombines TRBV11-3 with TRBJ2-5; possibly TRBD1 for D (6 bases). V lost 4 bases to trimming and J lost 4 bases, with 13 bases between them. The CDR3 is 14 residues long. Looked up from germline, CDR1 is SGHNT and CDR2 is YENEEA. The CDR3 sequence is CASSYYRVGETQYF. The DNA for the CDR3 is TGTGCCAGCAGCTACTACAGGGTCGGAGAGACCCAGTACTTC.

V is TRBV4-2 and J is TRBJ2-7, with 7 bases aligning to TRBD2. Germline lookup yields CDR1 LGHNA and CDR2 YNFKEQ. J lost 2 bases, V lost 5 bases, and 9 bases had no gene match. The CDR3 is 15 residues long. CDR3 protein: CASSGLADPTYEQYF. CDR3 bases: TGTGCCAGCAGCGGCCTAGCGGACCCAACCTACGAGCAGTACTTC.

The chain employs TRBV5-6 and TRBJ2-2; no reliable D call. The germline V gene encodes CDR1 SGHDT and CDR2 YYEEEE. This CDR3 contains 12 residues. Trimming took off 3 bases at V and 7 bases at J, with 7 bases between the two ends. The CDR3 DNA reads as TGTGCCAGCAGCTCGGCTAGCGGGGAGCTGTTTTTT. It yields the protein CASSSASGELFF.

The chain recombines TRBV18 with TRBJ2-1; D possibly corresponds to TRBD2 (6 bases). The CDR3 consists of 18 residues. The V gene lost 2 bases and the J gene lost 0 bases, with 17 bases spanning the gap. Germline values: CDR1 KGHSH, CDR2 LQKENI. The CDR3 spells CASSPRGSGVSSYNEQFF. The CDR3 DNA reads TGTGCCAGCTCACCAAGGGGTAGCGGCGTGAGCTCCTACAATGAGCAGTTCTTC.

V is TRBV19 and J is TRBJ1-3; D perhaps matches TRBD1 (6 bases). The V and J ends lost 8 bases and 0 bases respectively, with 14 bases between them. The CDR3 runs to 15 residues. Germline V gene sequence: CDR1 LNHDA, CDR2 SQIVND (reference sequence). This CDR3 reads CASYPGAISGNTIYF. The CDR3 region has the DNA TGTGCCAGTTACCCAGGGGCTATCTCTGGAAACACCATATATTTT.

This chain joins TRBV6-1 and TRBJ2-5, with D unresolved. V was shortened by 4 bases and J by 4 bases, with 13 bases between the two germline ends. This CDR3 contains 14 residues. From germline, CDR1 is MNHNS and CDR2 SASEGT. In DNA form, the CDR3 reads TGTGCCAGCAGTGTGGTAGGAGCAAGAGAGACCCAGTACTTC. Translated: CASSVVGARETQYF.

The rearrangement links TRBV30 to TRBJ1-6, with 7 bases aligning to TRBD1. The junction had 5 bases not matched to a gene; V was cut back by 4 bases and J by 8 bases. Germline V gene sequence: CDR1 GTSNPN, CDR2 SVGIG (reference sequence). The CDR3 runs 13 residues. The CDR3 bases are TGTGCCTGGATGTCAGGGGGTCATTCACCCCTCCACTTT. Translation: CAWMSGGHSPLHF.

The rearrangement joins TRBV11-1 to TRBJ1-1; possibly TRBD1 for D (5 bases). The CDR3 is made up of 15 amino acids. Germline V gene sequence: CDR1 SGHAT, CDR2 FQDESV (reference sequence). The ends were cut back, 2 bases at V and 11 bases at J, with 21 bases in the middle. In nucleotides, the CDR3 is TGTGCCAGCAGCTTACAAACAGGCGCTCCCTCCGCGGCTTTCTTT. Translating it yields CASSLQTGAPSAAFF.

The chain uses TRBV19 and TRBJ1-5; 7 bases match TRBD1. V dropped 4 bases and J dropped 9; count of bases not matched to a gene: 3. This CDR3 has 12 amino acids. Germline values: CDR1 LNHDA, CDR2 SQIVND (reference sequence). CDR3 coding DNA: TGTGCCAGTAGTAGGGACAGCAGGCCCCAGCATTTT. Its translation is CASSRDSRPQHF.

J is TRBJ2-4 and V is TRBV7-2; tentatively, D is TRBD1 (5 bases). This CDR3 contains 17 residues. V was cut by 1 base and J by 1 base, with 14 bases left in between. Per the germline V gene, CDR1 is SGHTA and CDR2 is FQGNSA. CDR3 nucleotides: TGTGCCAGCAGCTTAGGGGGCCTGTCCGCGGCCAAAAACATTCAGTACTTC. This codes for CASSLGGLSAAKNIQYF. Together with reference TRBV7-2 and TRBJ2-4, the CDR3 gives the full variable domain: GAGVSQSPSNKVTEKGKDVELRCDPISGHTALYWYRQSLGQGLEFLIYFQGNSAPDKSGLPSDRFSAERTGGSVSTLTIQRTQQEDSAVYLCASSLGGLSAAKNIQYFGAGTRLSVL.

The chain uses TRBV5-6 and TRBJ1-2; 8 bases fit TRBD1. V shed 4 bases and J 2 bases; nucleotides not matched to a gene: 4. The germline V gene has CDR1 SGHDT and CDR2 YYEEEE. This CDR3 region has 14 residues. The CDR3, as DNA: TGTGCCAGCAGCATATCAGGGGGCAACTATGGCTACACCTTC. Translated: CASSISGGNYGYTF.

The chain combines TRBV9 with TRBJ2-1; 9 nucleotides match TRBD2. V dropped 1 base and J dropped 3; count of bases not matched to a gene: 5. The CDR3 totals 16 residues. CDR1 and CDR2 (germline): SGDLS, YYNGEE. The DNA for the CDR3 is TGTGCCAGCAGCGTACTGTCTAGCGGGAACTACAATGAGCAGTTCTTC. Residues: CASSVLSSGNYNEQFF.

The chain combines TRBV29-1 with TRBJ1-2; D is ambiguous. This CDR3 has 11 amino acids. V dropped 4 bases and J dropped 8 bases, with 11 bases sitting between them. Germline-derived CDR1 and CDR2 are SQVTM and ANQGSEA. For the CDR3, the DNA is TGCAGCGTTGCGGTACAGAACGGCTACACCTTC. It codes for CSVAVQNGYTF. Full variable domain (rest looked up from reference TRBV29-1 and TRBJ1-2): SAVISQKPSRDICQRGTSLTIQCQVDSQVTMMFWYRQQPGQSLTLIATANQGSEATYESGFVIDKFPISRPNLTFSTLTVSNMSPEDSSIYLCSVAVQNGYTFGSGTRLTVV.

The genes are TRBV5-4 and TRBJ1-3, with a tentative D call TRBD1 (6 bases). V was pared by 4 bases and J by 4 bases, with 9 bases between. Germline values: CDR1 SGHNT, CDR2 YYREEE (reference sequence). This CDR3 has 13 amino acids. CDR3 amino acids: CASSAGQGNTIYF. DNA for the CDR3: TGTGCCAGCAGCGCCGGACAGGGAAACACCATATATTTT.

The CDR3 bases are TGTGCCAGCAGGGGGGGGACATCGGGGACCTATAATTCACCCCTCCACTTT. Encoded protein: CASRGGTSGTYNSPLHF. This chain connects TRBV5-4 to TRBJ1-6, with a weak D call TRBD1 (6 bases). Per the germline V gene, CDR1 is SGHNT and CDR2 is YYREEE (reference sequence). V was cut by 5 bases and J by 2 bases, with 17 bases left in between. CDR3 length: 17 amino acids.

The chain carries TRBV28 and TRBJ1-4, with D perhaps matching TRBD1 (6 bases). The CDR3 has 14 residues. V lost 4 bases and J lost 7, with 13 bases in between. CDR1 and CDR2 from the germline V gene are MDHEN and SYDVKM. The CDR3 DNA reads as TGTGCCAGCAGTTCAGGGGTTCTGGGTGAAAAACTGTTTTTT. Its translation is CASSSGVLGEKLFF. The full variable domain, rest sourced from reference TRBV28 and TRBJ1-4, is DVKVTQSSRYLVKRTGEKVFLECVQDMDHENMFWYRQDPGLGLRLIYFSYDVKMKEKGDIPEGYSVSREKKERFSLILESASTNQTSMYLCASSSGVLGEKLFFGSGTQLSVL.